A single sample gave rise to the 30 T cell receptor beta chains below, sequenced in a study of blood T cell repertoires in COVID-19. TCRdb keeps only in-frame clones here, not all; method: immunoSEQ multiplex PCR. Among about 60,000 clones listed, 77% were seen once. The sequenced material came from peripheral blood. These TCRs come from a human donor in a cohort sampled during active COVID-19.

The CDR3 reads CASSLGGRTLGGYTF. The CDR3 nucleotides read TGTGCCAGCAGCTTGGGGGGCAGGACATTGGGCGGCTACACCTTC. The chain employs TRBV5-6 and TRBJ1-2; D possibly corresponds to TRBD1 (5 bases). In germline, CDR1 is SGHDT, CDR2 YYEEEE. Trimming took off 0 bases at V and 8 bases at J, with 17 bases between the two ends. The CDR3 covers 15 residues.

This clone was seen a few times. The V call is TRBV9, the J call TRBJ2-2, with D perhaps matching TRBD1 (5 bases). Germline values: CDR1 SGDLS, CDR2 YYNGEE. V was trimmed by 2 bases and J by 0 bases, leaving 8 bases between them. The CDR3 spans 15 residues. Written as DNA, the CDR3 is TGTGCCAGCAGCGTGGGGCAGTCGAACACCGGGGAGCTGTTTTTT. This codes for CASSVGQSNTGELFF.

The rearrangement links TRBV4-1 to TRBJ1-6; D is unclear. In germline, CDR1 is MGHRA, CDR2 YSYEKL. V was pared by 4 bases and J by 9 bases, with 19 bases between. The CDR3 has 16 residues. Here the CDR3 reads CASSLPSGRTGSPLHF. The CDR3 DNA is TGCGCCAGCAGCCTCCCTTCCGGCAGGACTGGTTCACCCCTCCACTTT.

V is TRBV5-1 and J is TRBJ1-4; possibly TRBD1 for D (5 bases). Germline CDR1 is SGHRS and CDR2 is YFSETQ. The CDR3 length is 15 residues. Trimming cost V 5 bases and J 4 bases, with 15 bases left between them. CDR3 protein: CASRSRGDDNEKLFF. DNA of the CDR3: TGCGCCAGCAGATCCCGCGGGGACGATAATGAAAAACTGTTTTTT. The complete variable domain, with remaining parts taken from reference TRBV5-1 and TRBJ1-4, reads KAGVTQTPRYLIKTRGQQVTLSCSPISGHRSVSWYQQTPGQGLQFLFEYFSETQRNKGNFPGRFSGRQFSNSRSEMNVSTLELGDSALYLCASRSRGDDNEKLFFGSGTQLSVL.

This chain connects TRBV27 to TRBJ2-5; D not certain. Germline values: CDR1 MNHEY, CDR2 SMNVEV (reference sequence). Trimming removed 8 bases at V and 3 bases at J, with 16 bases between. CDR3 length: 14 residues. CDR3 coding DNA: TGTGCCAGCGGTATTGACTCAAGAGAAGAGACCCAGTACTTC. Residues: CASGIDSREETQYF.

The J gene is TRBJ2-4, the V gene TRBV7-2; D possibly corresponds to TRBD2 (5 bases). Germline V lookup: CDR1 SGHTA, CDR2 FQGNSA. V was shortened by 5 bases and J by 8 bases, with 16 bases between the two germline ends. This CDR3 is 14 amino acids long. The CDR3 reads CASSRTRGWDIQYF. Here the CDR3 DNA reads TGTGCCAGCAGCCGGACCAGAGGGTGGGACATTCAGTACTTC.

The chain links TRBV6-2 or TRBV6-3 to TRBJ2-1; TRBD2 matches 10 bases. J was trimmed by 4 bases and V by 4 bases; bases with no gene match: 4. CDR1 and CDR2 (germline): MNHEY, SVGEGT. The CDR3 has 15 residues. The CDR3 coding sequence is TGTGCCAGCAGTTTTAGCGGGGGGTCTTACAATGAGCAGTTCTTC. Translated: CASSFSGGSYNEQFF.

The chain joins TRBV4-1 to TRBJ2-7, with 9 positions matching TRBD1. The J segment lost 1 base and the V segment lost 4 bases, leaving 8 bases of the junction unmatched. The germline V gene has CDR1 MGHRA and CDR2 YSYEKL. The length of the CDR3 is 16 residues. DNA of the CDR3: TGCGCCAGCAGCCGCGGGACAGGGCTATTTTCCTACGAGCAGTACTTC. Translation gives CASSRGTGLFSYEQYF.

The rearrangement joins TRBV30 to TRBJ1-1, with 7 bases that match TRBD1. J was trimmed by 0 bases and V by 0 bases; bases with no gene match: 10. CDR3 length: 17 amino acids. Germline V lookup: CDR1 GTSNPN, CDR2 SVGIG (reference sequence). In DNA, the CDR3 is TGTGCCTGGAGTGTACACGGAGGGACAGTCTTGAACACTGAAGCTTTCTTT. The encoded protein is CAWSVHGGTVLNTEAFF.

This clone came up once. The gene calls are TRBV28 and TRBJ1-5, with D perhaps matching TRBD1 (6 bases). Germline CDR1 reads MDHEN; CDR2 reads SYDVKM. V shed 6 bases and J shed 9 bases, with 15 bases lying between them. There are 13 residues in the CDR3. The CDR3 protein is CASRTGYGAPQHF. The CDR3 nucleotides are TGTGCCAGCAGAACAGGGTATGGAGCGCCCCAGCATTTT.

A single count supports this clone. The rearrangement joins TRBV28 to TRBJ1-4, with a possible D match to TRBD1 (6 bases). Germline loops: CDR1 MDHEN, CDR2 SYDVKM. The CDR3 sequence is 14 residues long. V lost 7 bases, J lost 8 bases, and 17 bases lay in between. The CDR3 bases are TGTGCCAGCAAACCACAGGCCCAGGGGGAAAAACTGTTTTTT. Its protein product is CASKPQAQGEKLFF.

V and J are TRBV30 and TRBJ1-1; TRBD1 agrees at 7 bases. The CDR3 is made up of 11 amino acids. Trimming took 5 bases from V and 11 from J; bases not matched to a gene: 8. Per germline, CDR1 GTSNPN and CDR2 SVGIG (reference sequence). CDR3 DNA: TGTGCCTGGTCTAGACAGGGTTGGGCTTTCTTT. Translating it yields CAWSRQGWAFF.

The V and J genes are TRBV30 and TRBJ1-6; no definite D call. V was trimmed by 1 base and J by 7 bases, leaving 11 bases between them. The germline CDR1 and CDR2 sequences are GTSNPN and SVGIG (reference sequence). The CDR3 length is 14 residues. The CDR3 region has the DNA TGTGCCTGGAGTGAAGTGACGAGGAATTCACCCCTCCACTTT. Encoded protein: CAWSEVTRNSPLHF.

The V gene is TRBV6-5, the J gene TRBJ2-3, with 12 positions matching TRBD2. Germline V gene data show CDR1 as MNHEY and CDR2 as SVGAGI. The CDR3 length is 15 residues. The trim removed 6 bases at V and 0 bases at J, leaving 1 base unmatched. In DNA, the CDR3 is TGTGCCAGCAGGCTAGCGGGAGGGAGCACAGATACGCAGTATTTT. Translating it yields CASRLAGGSTDTQYF.

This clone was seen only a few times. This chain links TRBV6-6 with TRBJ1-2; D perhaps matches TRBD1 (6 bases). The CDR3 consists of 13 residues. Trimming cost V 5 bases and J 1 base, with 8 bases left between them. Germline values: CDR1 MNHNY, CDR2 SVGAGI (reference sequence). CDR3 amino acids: CASSRQVNYGYTF. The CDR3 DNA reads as TGTGCCAGCAGTCGACAGGTTAACTATGGCTACACCTTC.

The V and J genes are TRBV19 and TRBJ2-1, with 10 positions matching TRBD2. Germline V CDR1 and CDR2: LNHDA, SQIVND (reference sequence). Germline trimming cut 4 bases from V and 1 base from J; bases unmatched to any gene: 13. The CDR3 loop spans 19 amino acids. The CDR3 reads CASSRKRASGRFSYNEQFF. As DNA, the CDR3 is TGTGCCAGTAGTAGGAAGCGGGCTAGCGGGAGATTTTCCTACAATGAGCAGTTCTTC.

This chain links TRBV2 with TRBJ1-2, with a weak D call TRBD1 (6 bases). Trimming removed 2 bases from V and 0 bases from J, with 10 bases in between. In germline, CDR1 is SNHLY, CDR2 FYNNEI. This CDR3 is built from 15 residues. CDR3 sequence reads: CASSERRQANYGYTF. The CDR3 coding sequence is TGTGCCAGCAGTGAAAGGCGACAGGCTAACTATGGCTACACCTTC.

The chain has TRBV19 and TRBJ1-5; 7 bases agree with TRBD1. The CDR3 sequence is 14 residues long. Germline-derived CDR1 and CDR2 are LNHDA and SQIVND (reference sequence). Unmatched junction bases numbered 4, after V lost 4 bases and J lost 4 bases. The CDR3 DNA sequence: TGTGCCAGTAGTACGGGACAGATGAATCAGCCCCAGCATTTT. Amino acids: CASSTGQMNQPQHF.

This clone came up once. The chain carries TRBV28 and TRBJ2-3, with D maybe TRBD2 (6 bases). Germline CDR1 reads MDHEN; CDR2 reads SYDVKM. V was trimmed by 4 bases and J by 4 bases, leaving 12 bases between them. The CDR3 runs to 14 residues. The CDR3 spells CASSSGASPDTQYF. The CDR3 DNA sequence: TGTGCCAGCAGTTCGGGAGCGTCCCCAGATACGCAGTATTTT.

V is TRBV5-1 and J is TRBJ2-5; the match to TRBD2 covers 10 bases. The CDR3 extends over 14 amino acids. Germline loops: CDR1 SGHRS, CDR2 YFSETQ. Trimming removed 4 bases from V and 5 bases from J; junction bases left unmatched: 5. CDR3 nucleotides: TGCGCCAGCAGCCCTAGCGGGAGTCGTGAGACCCAGTACTTC. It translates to CASSPSGSRETQYF.

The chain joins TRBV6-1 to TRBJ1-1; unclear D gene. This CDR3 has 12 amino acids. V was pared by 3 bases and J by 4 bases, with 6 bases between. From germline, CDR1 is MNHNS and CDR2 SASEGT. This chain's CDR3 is CASSDSVTEAFF. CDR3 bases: TGTGCCAGCAGTGATAGTGTCACTGAAGCTTTCTTT.

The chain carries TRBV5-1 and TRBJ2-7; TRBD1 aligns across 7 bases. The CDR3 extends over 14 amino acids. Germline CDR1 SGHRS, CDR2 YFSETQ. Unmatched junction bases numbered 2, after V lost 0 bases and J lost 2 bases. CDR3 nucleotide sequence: TGCGCCAGCAGCTTGGTTGGGACAGCCTACGAGCAGTACTTC. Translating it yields CASSLVGTAYEQYF.

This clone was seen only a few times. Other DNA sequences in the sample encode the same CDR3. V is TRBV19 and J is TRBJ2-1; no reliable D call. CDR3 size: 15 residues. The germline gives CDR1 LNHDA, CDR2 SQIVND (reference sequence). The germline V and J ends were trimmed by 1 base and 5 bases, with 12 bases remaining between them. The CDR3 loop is CASSIGPLEHNEQFF. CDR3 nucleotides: TGTGCCAGTAGTATAGGGCCCCTAGAACACAATGAGCAGTTCTTC.

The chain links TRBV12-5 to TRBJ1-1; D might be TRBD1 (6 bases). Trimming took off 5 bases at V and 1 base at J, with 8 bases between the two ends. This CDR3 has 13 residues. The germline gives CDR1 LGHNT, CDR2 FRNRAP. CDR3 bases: TGTGCTAGTGGTATACAGGGGAACACTGAAGCTTTCTTT. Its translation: CASGIQGNTEAFF.

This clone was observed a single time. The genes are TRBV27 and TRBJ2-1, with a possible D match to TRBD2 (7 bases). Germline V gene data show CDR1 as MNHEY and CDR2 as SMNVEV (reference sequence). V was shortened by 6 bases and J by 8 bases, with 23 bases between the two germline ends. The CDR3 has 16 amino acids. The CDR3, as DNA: TGTGCCAGCAGCGAGTTGGGGGCGGGGGCCCGAGATGAGCAGTTCTTC. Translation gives CASSELGAGARDEQFF.

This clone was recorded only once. The CDR3 nucleotides read TGTGCCACCAGTGATGGGGCGACTAACTATGGCTACACCTTC. Its translation: CATSDGATNYGYTF. This sequence joins TRBV24-1 and TRBJ1-2; a possible D gene is TRBD1 (5 bases). V dropped 3 bases and J dropped 0 bases, with 7 bases sitting between them. Germline assignment: CDR1 KGHDR and CDR2 SFDVKD. The CDR3 sequence is 14 residues long.

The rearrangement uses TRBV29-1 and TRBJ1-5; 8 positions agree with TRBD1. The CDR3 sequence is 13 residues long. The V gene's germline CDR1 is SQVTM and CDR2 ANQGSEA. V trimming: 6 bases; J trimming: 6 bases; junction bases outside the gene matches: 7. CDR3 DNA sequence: TGCAGCGTCAGAGGACAGGGAGGTCAGCCCCAGCATTTT. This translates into CSVRGQGGQPQHF.

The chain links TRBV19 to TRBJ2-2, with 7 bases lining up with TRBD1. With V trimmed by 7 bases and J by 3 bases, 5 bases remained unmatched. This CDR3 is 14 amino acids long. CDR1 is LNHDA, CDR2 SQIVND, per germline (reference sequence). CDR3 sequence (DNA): TGTGCCAGTACCAGACAGGGATACACCGGGGAGCTGTTTTTT. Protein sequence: CASTRQGYTGELFF.

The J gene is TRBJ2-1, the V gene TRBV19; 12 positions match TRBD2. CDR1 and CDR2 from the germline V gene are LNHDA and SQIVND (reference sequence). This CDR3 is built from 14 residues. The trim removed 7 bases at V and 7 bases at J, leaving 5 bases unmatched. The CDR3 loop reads CASTPLAGGNEQFF. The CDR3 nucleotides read TGTGCCAGTACACCACTAGCGGGAGGTAATGAGCAGTTCTTC.

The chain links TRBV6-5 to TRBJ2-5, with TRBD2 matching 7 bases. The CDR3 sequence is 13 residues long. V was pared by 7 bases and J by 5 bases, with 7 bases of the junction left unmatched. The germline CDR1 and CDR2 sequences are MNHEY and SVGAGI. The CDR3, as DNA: TGTGCCAGCAACCGCGGGGGTGGGGAGACCCAGTACTTC. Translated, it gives CASNRGGGETQYF.